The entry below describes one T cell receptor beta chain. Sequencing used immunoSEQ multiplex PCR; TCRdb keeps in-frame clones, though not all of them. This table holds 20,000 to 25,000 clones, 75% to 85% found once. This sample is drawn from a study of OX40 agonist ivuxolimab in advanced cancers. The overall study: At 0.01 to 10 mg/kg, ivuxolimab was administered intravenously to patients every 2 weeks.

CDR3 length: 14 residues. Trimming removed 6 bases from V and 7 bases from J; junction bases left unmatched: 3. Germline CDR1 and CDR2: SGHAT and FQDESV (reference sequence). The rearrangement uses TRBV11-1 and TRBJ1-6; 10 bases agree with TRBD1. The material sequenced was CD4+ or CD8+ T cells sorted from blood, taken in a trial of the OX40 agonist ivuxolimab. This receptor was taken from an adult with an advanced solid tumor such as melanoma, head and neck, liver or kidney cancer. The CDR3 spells CASSLGQGNSPLHF. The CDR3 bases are TGTGCCAGCAGTCTGGGACAGGGGAATTCACCCCTCCACTTT.